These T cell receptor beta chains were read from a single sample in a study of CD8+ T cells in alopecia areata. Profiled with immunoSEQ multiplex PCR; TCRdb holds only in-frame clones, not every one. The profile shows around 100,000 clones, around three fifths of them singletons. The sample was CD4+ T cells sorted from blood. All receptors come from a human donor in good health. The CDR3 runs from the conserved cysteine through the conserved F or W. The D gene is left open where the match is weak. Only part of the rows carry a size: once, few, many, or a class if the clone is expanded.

TGTGCCAGCAGCGTAGTAGCGGGGGGCTACAATGAGCAGTTCTTC	CASSVVAGGYNEQFF	few	TRBV9	TRBJ2-1	TRBD2
TGCAGCGCCCGGACGGGCTACGAGCAGTACTTC	CSARTGYEQYF	once	TRBV29-1	TRBJ2-7	-
TGCAGCGTTTCCCAGGGGGCTGGTAATTCACCCCTCCACTTT	CSVSQGAGNSPLHF	-	TRBV29-1	TRBJ1-6	TRBD1
TGTGCCAGCAGCTCAGGACAGGGCTTCACAGATACGCAGTATTTT	CASSSGQGFTDTQYF	once	TRBV13	TRBJ2-3	TRBD1
TGTGCCAGCAGTGGCCACTATAATGGTTCACCCCTCCACTTT	CASSGHYNGSPLHF	many	TRBV2	TRBJ1-6	-
TGTGCCAGCAGTCCCCGGGGCTTTAGCTCCTACAATGAGCAGTTCTTC	CASSPRGFSSYNEQFF	-	TRBV28	TRBJ2-1	-
TGTGCCAGCAGTCCCCTGGGACAGGGGGCTCAGAAGACCCAGTACTTC	CASSPLGQGAQKTQYF	-	TRBV28	TRBJ2-5	TRBD1
TGTGCCTGGAGTGTACGGGCGGGGGGCTACGAGCAGTACTTC	CAWSVRAGGYEQYF	-	TRBV30	TRBJ2-7	TRBD2
TGTGCCAGCAGTTTCCACCCTACCTCCGGGACAAATGAAAAACTGTTTTTT	CASSFHPTSGTNEKLFF	-	TRBV27	TRBJ1-4	-
TGTGCCAGCTCACCACCCATCGGAGCTGGCACAGATACGCAGTATTTT	CASSPPIGAGTDTQYF	-	TRBV18	TRBJ2-3	-
TGCAGCGTTGTAGGGACTTTACAAGAGACCCAGTACTTC	CSVVGTLQETQYF	few	TRBV29-1	TRBJ2-5	-
TGCAGCGTTGGTGAACAGGGGGATCAGCCCCAGCATTTT	CSVGEQGDQPQHF	few	TRBV29-1	TRBJ1-5	TRBD1
TGTGCCAGCAGCTTGCGGGGCGTGGAGTTCTTC	CASSLRGVEFF	-	TRBV5-6	TRBJ2-1	-
TGTGCCACCAGCACCCGACAGGGTTCCTACGAGCAGTACTTC	CATSTRQGSYEQYF	-	TRBV15	TRBJ2-7	TRBD1
TGTGCCAGCAGAGAGGGGTGGAACACTGAAGCTTTCTTT	CASREGWNTEAFF	-	TRBV6-6	TRBJ1-1	-
TGTGCCAGCAGAGGGACTAGCCTCCAGTACTTC	CASRGTSLQYF	-	TRBV2	TRBJ2-5	TRBD2
TGTGCCAGCAGTCGGGACAGCAGCACAGATACGCAGTATTTT	CASSRDSSTDTQYF	-	TRBV2	TRBJ2-3	TRBD1
TGCAGCGTTGTGGGCAGGGCGAACACCGGGGAGCTGTTTTTT	CSVVGRANTGELFF	-	TRBV29-1	TRBJ2-2	-
TGTGCCTGGAGTGTACCAAGGGTCACCACCTATAATTCACCCCTCCACTTT	CAWSVPRVTTYNSPLHF	-	TRBV30	TRBJ1-6	-
TGCGCCAGCAGCAGGGGACAGGGAGGGAGCACTGAAGCTTTCTTT	CASSRGQGGSTEAFF	-	TRBV4-3	TRBJ1-1	TRBD1
TGTGCCAGCAGCTTAACCGGGACCCTAGGGGGGGAGCAGTACTTC	CASSLTGTLGGEQYF	few	TRBV7-2	TRBJ2-7	-
TGTGCCAGTAGTATGGGGGGCACAGGGGGCTGGCCCGGGGAGCTGTTTTTT	CASSMGGTGGWPGELFF	-	TRBV19	TRBJ2-2	TRBD1
TGTGCCAGCAGTCCGGGACAGGGAAGTGAAGCTTTCTTT	CASSPGQGSEAFF	-	TRBV25-1	TRBJ1-1	TRBD1
TGTGCCAGCAGTGGGGGACTCCCAGGAGGAGAGACCCAGTACTTC	CASSGGLPGGETQYF	-	TRBV6-4	TRBJ2-5	-
TGTGCCAGCAGTTTCGGAACAGGGGGTACGTCTTCACCCCTCCACTTT	CASSFGTGGTSSPLHF	-	TRBV27	TRBJ1-6	TRBD1
TGTGCCAGCAGCTCGTGGGCTTGGACCGGGGAGCTGTTTTTT	CASSSWAWTGELFF	-	TRBV14	TRBJ2-2	-
TGTGCCAGCAGCGGGACAGGGTATGGGTCCTACGAGCAGTACTTC	CASSGTGYGSYEQYF	-	TRBV7-9	TRBJ2-7	TRBD1
TGTGCCAGCAGTAAAGGTCCCACGACAGAGACCCAGTACTTC	CASSKGPTTETQYF	once	TRBV6-5	TRBJ2-5	-
TGTGCCAGTAGGACTAGCGGGAGCCTGAGCTCTGGGGCCAACGTCCTGACTTTC	CASRTSGSLSSGANVLTF	-	TRBV19	TRBJ2-6	TRBD2
TGCAGCGTTGAATTATGGGGGTCTGGGGAGCAGTACTTC	CSVELWGSGEQYF	once	TRBV29-1	TRBJ2-7	-
TGTGCCAGCAGCCTTCACGGGACGGGTAATGAAAAACTGTTTTTT	CASSLHGTGNEKLFF	-	TRBV7-3	TRBJ1-4	-
TGTGCCAGCAGCTATGGACAGGGTCGGGAAAACTATGGCTACACCTTC	CASSYGQGRENYGYTF	few	TRBV6-6	TRBJ1-2	TRBD1
TGTGCCAGCAGCTCGGACCCACAGGGTATACGGGAGCAGTTCTTC	CASSSDPQGIREQFF	-	TRBV5-6	TRBJ2-1	-
TGTGCCAGCAGCGAGACCCCTTGGGACAGGGGGGCGAACGAGCAGTACTTC	CASSETPWDRGANEQYF	-	TRBV7-8	TRBJ2-7	TRBD1
TGTGCCTGGAGTAGGCGAAACACCATATATTTT	CAWSRRNTIYF	-	TRBV30	TRBJ1-3	-
TGTGCCAGCAGCTTATTGATACTAGCAGGCACCGGGGAGCTGTTTTTT	CASSLLILAGTGELFF	few	TRBV11-2	TRBJ2-2	-
TGCAGCGTTGAAGATGGCCGCTGGAACACTGAAGCTTTCTTT	CSVEDGRWNTEAFF	-	TRBV29-1	TRBJ1-1	-
TGTGCCAGCAGCTTAGAGGGGACCGGGGAGCTGTTTTTT	CASSLEGTGELFF	-	TRBV11-3	TRBJ2-2	-
TGTGCCAGCAGCCCCTCAGGACCCGAGCAGTACTTC	CASSPSGPEQYF	-	TRBV7-2	TRBJ2-7	-
TGCGCCAGCACCCCCCAAGGGGGCTCCGAGCAGTACTTC	CASTPQGGSEQYF	-	TRBV5-1	TRBJ2-7	TRBD1